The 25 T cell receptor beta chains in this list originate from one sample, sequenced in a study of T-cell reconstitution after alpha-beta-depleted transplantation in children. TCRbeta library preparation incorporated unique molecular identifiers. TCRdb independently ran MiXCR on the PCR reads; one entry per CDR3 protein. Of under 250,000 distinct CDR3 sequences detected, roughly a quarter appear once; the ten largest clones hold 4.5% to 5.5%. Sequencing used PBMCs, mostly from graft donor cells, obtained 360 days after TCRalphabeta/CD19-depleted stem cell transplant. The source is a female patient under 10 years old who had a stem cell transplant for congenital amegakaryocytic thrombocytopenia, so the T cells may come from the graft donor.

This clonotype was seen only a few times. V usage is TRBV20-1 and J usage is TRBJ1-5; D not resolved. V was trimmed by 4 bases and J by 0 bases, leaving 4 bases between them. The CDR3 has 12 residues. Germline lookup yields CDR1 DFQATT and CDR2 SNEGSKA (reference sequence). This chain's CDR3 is CSAKNSNQPQHF. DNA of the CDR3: TGCAGTGCTAAAAATAGCAATCAGCCCCAGCATTTT.

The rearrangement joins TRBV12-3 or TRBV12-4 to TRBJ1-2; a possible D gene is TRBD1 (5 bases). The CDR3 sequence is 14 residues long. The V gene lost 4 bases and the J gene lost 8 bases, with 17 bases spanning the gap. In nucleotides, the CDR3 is TGTGCCAGCAGTTCGCCAGGGACGGTCCTGGGCTACACCTTC. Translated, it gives CASSSPGTVLGYTF.

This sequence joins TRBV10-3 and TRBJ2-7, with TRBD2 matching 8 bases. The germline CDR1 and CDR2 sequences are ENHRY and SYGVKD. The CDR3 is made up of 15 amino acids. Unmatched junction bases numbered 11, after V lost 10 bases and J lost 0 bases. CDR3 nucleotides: TGTGCCACACAATTTAGCGGGGTTGACTCCTACGAGCAGTACTTC. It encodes CATQFSGVDSYEQYF.

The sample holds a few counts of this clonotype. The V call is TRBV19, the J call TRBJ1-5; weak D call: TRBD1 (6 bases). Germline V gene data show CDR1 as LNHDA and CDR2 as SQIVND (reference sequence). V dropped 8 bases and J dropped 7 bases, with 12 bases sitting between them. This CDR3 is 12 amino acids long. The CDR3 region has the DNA TGTGCCAGTGGGGGCATGGTGCAGCCCCAGCATTTT. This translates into CASGGMVQPQHF.

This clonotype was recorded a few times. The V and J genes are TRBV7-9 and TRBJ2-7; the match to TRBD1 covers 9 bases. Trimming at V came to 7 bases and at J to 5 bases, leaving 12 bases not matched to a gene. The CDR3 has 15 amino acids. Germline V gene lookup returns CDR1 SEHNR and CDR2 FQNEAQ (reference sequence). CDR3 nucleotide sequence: TGTGCCAGCACCAATCTGGACAGGGGAGCGGACGAGCAGTACTTC. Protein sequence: CASTNLDRGADEQYF.

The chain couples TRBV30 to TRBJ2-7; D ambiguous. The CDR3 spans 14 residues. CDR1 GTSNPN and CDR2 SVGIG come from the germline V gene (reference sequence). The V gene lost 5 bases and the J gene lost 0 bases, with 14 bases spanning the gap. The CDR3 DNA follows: TGTGCCTGGTCTCTTGGTGTCAGCTCCTACGAGCAGTACTTC. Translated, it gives CAWSLGVSSYEQYF.

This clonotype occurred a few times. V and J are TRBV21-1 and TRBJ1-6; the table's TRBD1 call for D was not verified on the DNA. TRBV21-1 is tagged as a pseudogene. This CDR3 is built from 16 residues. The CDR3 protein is CASSNLDRGSNSPLHF. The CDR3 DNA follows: TGTGCCAGCAGCAATCTTGACAGGGGGAGTAATTCACCCCTCCACTTT.

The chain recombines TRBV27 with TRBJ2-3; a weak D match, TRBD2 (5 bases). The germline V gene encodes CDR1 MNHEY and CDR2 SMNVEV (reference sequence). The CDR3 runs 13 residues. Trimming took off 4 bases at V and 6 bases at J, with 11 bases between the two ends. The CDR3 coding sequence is TGTGCCAGCAGTTCACGACTATCCGATACGCAGTATTTT. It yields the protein CASSSRLSDTQYF.

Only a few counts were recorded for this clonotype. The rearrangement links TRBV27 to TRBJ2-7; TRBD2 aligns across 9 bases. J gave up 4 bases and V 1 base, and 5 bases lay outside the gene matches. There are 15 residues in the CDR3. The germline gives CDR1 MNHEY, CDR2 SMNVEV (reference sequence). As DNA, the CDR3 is TGTGCCAGCAGTTTATTTGGACTAGCGACGTACGAGCAGTACTTC. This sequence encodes CASSLFGLATYEQYF.

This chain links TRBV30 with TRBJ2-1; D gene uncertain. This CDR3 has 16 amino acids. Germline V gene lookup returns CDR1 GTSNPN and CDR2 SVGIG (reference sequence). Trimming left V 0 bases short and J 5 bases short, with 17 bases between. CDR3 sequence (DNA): TGTGCCTGGAGTGTAGGATGGACGTCTTTGAACAATGAGCAGTTCTTC. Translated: CAWSVGWTSLNNEQFF.

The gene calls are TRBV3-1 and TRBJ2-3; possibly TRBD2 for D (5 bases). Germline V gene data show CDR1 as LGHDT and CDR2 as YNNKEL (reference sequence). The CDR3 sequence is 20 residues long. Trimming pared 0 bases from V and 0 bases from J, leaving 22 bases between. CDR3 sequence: CASSQDPPFSEGQSTDTQYF. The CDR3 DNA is TGTGCCAGCAGCCAAGATCCCCCCTTTTCTGAGGGCCAAAGCACAGATACGCAGTATTTT.

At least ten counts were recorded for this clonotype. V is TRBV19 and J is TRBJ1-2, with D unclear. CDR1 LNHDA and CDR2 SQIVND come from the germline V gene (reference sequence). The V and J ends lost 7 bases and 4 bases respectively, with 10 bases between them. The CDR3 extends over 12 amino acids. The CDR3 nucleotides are TGTGCCAGTAACCGGGGAACCTATGGCTACACCTTC. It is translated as CASNRGTYGYTF.

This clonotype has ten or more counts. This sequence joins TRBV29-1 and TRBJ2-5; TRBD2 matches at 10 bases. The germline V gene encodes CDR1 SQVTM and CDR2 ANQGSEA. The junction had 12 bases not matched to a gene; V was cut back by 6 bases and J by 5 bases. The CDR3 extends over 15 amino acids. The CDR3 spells CSVYPSSGRAETQYF. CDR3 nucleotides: TGCAGCGTGTACCCCTCGAGCGGGAGGGCTGAGACCCAGTACTTC.

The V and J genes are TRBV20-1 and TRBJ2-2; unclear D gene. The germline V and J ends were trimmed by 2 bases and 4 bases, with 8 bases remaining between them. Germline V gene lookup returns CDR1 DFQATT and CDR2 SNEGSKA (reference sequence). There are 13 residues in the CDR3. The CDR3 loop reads CSARTPVTGELFF. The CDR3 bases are TGCAGTGCTAGAACGCCCGTCACCGGGGAGCTGTTTTTT.

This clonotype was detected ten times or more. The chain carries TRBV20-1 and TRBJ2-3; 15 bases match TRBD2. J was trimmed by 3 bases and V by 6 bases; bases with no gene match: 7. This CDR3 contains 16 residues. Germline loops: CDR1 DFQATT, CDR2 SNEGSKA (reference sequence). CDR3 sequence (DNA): TGCAGTGCCCCAGGACTAGCGGGGGGGCCGACAGATACGCAGTATTTT. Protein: CSAPGLAGGPTDTQYF.

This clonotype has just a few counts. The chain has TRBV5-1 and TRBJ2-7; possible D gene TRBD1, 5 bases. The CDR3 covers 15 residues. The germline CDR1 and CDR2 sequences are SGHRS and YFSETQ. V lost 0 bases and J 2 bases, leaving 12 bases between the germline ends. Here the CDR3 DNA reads TGCGCCAGCAGCTTGGAGCAGGGTCGCGCCTACGAGCAGTACTTC. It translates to CASSLEQGRAYEQYF. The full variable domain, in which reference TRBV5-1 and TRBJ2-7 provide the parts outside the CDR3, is KAGVTQTPRYLIKTRGQQVTLSCSPISGHRSVSWYQQTPGQGLQFLFEYFSETQRNKGNFPGRFSGRQFSNSRSEMNVSTLELGDSALYLCASSLEQGRAYEQYFGPGTRLTVT.

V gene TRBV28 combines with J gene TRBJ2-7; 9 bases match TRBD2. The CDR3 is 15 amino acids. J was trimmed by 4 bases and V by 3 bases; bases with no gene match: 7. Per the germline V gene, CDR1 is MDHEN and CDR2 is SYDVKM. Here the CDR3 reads CASSFASGVGYEQYF. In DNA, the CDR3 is TGTGCCAGCAGTTTTGCTAGCGGGGTGGGGTACGAGCAGTACTTC.

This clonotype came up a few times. The CDR3 nucleotides read TGCGCCAGCAGCCTTTCGCTAGCGGATAGCTCCTACGAGCAGTACTTC. Its protein is CASSLSLADSSYEQYF. This chain joins TRBV4-1 and TRBJ2-7; the match to TRBD2 covers 7 bases. V was clipped by 4 bases and J by 0 bases; unmatched bases: 9. CDR3 length: 16 amino acids. Germline V CDR1 and CDR2: MGHRA, YSYEKL.

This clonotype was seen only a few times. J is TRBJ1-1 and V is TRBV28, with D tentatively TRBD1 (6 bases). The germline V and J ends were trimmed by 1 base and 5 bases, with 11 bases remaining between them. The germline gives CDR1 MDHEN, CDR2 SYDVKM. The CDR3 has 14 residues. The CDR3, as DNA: TGTGCCAGCAGTTTATCAGGGGAAGGGACTGAAGCTTTCTTT. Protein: CASSLSGEGTEAFF.

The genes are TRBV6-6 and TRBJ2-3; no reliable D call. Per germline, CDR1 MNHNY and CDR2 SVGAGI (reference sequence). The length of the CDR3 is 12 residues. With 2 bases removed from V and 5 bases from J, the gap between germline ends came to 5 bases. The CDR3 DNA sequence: TGTGCCAGCAGTTACCCCGGAGATACGCAGTATTTT. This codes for CASSYPGDTQYF.

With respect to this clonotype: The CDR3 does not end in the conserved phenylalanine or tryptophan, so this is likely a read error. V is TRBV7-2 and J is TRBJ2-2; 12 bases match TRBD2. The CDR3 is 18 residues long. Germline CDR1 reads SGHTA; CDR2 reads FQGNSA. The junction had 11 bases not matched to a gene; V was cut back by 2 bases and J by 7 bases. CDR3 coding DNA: TGTGCCAGCAGCTTACGGGCTAGCGGGAGGGAAGGGAACGGGGAGCTGTTTTTA. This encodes CASSLRASGREGNGELFL.

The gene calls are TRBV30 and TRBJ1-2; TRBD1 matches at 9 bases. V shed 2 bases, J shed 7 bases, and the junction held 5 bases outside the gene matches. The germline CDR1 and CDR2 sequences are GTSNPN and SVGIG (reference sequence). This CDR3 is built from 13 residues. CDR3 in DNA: TGTGCCTGGAGTCCGGACAGGGGAAGTGGCTACACCTTC. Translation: CAWSPDRGSGYTF. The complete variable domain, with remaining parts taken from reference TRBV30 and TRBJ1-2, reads SQTIHQWPATLVQPVGSPLSLECTVEGTSNPNLYWYRQAAGRGLQLLFYSVGIGQISSEVPQNLSASRPQDRQFILSSKKLLLSDSGFYLCAWSPDRGSGYTFGSGTRLTVV.

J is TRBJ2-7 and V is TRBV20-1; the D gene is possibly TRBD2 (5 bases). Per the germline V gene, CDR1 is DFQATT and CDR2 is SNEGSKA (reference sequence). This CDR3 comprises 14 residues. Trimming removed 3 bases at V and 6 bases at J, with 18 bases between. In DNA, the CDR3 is TGCAGTGCTAGCACCTTACCTCTAGCCGCCGAGCAGTACTTC. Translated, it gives CSASTLPLAAEQYF.

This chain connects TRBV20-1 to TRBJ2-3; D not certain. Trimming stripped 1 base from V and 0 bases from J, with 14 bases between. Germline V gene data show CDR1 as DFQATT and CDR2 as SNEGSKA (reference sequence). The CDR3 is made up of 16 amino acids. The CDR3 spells CSARAVGRLSTDTQYF. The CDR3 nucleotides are TGCAGTGCTAGAGCTGTCGGGCGGCTGAGCACAGATACGCAGTATTTT.

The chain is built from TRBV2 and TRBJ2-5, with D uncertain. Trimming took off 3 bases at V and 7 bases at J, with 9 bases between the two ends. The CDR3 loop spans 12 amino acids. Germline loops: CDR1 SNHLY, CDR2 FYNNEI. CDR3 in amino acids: CASSDWATTQYF. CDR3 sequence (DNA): TGTGCCAGCAGTGATTGGGCCACGACCCAGTACTTC.